One TCR beta chain is described in this entry. Its antigen is unknown. This clone may be a read error of a much larger clone one base away. No cell sorting was done before RNA was extracted from the tissue. This non-tumor lung sample came from over 3 cm beyond the tumor edge. Newly diagnosed lung cancer patients had thoracic surgery in China, August–late 2014, without prior chemotherapy. These data come from a study of tumor and adjacent non-tumor tissue in lung cancer. Study details: Aged about 31 to 80 years, patients included about 11 men and about five women with stage I to III disease.

Study observations and caveats: Tumor repertoires had a smaller top 100 clone share than normal lung.

Germline CDR1 and CDR2: KGHSH and LQKENI. V lost 2 bases, J lost 6 bases, and 17 bases lay in between. CDR3 length equals 15 residues. Three rounds of nested PCR, following a modified ARM-PCR protocol, produced the TCRbeta library. MiXCR, applied by TCRdb to the multiplex PCR reads, yields one record per CDR3 protein. The sample contains tens of thousands of distinct CDR3 sequences, 55% to 70% of which appear only once. The sample comprised distant non-tumor lung tissue. The V gene is TRBV18, the J gene TRBJ2-7; TRBD1 is a possible D gene (5 bases). This sequence originates from a woman between 45 and 65 years old with non-small cell lung cancer. CDR3 coding DNA: TGTGCCAGCTCACCATCAAACAGGCCCTCTACCGAGCAGTACTTC. Translation gives CASSPSNRPSTEQYF.